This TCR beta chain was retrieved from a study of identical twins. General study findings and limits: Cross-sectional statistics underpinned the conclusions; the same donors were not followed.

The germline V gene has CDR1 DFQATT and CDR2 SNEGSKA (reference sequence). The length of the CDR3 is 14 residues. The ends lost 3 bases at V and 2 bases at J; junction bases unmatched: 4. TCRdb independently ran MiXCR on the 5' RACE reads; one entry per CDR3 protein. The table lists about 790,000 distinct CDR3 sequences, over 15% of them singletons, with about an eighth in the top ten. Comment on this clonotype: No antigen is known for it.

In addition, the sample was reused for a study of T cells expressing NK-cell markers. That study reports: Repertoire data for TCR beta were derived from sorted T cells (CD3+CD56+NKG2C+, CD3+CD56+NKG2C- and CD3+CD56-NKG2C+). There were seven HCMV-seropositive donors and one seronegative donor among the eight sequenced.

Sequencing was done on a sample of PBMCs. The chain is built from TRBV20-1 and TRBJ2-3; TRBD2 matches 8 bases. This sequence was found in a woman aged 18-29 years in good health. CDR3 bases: TGCAGTGCTAGTTCCGGACTAGCCACAGATACGCAGTATTTT. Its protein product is CSASSGLATDTQYF.